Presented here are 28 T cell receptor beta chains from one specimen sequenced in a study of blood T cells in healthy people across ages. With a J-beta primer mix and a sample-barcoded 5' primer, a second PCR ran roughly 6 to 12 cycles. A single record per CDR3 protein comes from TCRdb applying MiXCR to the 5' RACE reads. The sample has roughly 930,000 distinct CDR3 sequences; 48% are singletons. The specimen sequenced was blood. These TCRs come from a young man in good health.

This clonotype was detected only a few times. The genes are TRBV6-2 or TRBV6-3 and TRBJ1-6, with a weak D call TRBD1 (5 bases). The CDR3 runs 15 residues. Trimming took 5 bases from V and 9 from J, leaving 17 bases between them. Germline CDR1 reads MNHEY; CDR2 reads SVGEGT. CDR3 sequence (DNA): TGTGCCAGCAGTACCCCCAGCAGGGTTCCTTCACCCCTCCACTTT. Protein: CASSTPSRVPSPLHF.

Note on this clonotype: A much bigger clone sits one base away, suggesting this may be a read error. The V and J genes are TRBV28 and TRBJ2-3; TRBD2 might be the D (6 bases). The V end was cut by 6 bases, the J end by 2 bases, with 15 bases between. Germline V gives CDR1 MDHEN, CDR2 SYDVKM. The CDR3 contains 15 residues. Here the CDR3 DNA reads TGTGCCAGCAGGGAGGGCCGGGGCTACACAGATACGCAGTATTTT. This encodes CASREGRGYTDTQYF.

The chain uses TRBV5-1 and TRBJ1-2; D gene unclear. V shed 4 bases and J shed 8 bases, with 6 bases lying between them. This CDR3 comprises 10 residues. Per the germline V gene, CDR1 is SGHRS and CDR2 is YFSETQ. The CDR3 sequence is CASSPEGYTF. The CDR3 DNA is TGCGCCAGCAGCCCTGAGGGCTACACCTTC.

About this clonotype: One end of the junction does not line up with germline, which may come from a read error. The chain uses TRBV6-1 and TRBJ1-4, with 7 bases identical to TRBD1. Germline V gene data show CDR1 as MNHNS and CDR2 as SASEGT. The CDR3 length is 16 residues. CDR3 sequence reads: CASSEGSEGAGEKLFF. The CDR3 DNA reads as TGTGCCAGCAGCGAAGGCAGCGAGGGGGCGGGAGAAAAACTGTTTTTT.

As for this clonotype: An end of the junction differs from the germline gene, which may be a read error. The CDR3 sequence: CSASKDTGAFF. The CDR3 bases are TGCAGTGCTAGTAAAGACACTGGAGCTTTCTTT. The chain recombines TRBV20-1 with TRBJ1-1; no definite D call. CDR1 and CDR2 (germline): DFQATT, SNEGSKA (reference sequence). This CDR3 comprises 11 residues.

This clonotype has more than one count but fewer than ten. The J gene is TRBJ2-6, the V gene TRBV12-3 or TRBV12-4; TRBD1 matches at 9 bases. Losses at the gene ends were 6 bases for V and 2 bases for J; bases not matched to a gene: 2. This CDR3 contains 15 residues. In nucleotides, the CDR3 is TGTGCCAGCAGGCGACAGGGGGCTGGGGCCAACGTCCTGACTTTC. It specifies CASRRQGAGANVLTF.

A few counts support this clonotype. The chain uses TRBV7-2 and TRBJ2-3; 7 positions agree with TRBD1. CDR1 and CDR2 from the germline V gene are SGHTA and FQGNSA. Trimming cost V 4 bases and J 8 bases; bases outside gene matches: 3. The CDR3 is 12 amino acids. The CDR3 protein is CASSWTGSTQYF. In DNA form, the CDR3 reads TGTGCCAGCAGCTGGACAGGATCTACGCAGTATTTT. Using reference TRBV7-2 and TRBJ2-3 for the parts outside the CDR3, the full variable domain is GAGVSQSPSNKVTEKGKDVELRCDPISGHTALYWYRQSLGQGLEFLIYFQGNSAPDKSGLPSDRFSAERTGGSVSTLTIQRTQQEDSAVYLCASSWTGSTQYFGPGTRLTVL.

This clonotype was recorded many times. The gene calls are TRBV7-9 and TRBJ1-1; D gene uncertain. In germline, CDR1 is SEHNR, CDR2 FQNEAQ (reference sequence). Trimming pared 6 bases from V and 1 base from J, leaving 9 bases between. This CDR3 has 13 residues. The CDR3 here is CASSFTENTEAFF. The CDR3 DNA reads TGTGCCAGCAGTTTTACAGAGAACACTGAAGCTTTCTTT.

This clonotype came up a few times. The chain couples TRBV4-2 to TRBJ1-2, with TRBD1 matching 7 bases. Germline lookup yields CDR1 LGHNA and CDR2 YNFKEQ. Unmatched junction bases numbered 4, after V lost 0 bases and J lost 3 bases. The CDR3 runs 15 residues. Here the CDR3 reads CASSQDPGQYYGYTF. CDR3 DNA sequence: TGTGCCAGCAGCCAAGATCCGGGACAGTACTATGGCTACACCTTC.

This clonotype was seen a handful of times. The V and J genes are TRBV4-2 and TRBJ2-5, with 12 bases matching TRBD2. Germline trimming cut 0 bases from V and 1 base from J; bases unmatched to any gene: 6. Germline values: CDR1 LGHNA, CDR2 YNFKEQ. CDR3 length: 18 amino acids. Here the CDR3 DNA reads TGTGCCAGCAGCCAAGATCTAGCGGGGGGGCTTGGCCAAGAGACCCAGTACTTC. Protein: CASSQDLAGGLGQETQYF.

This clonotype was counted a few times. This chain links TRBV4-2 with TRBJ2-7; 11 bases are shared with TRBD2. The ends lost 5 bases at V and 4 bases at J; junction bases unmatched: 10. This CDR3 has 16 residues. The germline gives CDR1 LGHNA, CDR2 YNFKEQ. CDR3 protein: CASSIIASGGSYEQYF. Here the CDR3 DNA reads TGTGCCAGCAGCATAATTGCTAGCGGGGGGTCTTACGAGCAGTACTTC.

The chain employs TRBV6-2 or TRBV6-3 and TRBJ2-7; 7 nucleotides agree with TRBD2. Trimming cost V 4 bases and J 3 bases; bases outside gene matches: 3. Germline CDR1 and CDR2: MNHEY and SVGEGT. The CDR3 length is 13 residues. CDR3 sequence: CASSFQRGYEQYF. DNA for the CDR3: TGTGCCAGCAGTTTCCAGCGGGGCTACGAGCAGTACTTC.

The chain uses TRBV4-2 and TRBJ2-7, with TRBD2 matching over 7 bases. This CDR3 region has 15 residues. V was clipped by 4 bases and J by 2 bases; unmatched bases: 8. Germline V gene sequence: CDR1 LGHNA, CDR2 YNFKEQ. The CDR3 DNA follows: TGTGCCAGCAGCCCGGGTGCTAGCGGAGCCTACGAGCAGTACTTC. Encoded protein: CASSPGASGAYEQYF.

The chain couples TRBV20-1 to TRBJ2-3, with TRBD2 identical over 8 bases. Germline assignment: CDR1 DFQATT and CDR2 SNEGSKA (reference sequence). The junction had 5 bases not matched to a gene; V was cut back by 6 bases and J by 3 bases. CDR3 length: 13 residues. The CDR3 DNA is TGCAGTGCAATGGGACTAGTGACAGATACGCAGTATTTT. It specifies CSAMGLVTDTQYF.

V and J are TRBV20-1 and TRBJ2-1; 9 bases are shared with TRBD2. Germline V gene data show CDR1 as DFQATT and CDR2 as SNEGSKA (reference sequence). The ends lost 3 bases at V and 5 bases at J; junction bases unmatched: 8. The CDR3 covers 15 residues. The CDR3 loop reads CSARPPSGENNEQFF. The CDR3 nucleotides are TGCAGTGCTAGGCCCCCTAGCGGGGAAAACAATGAGCAGTTCTTC.

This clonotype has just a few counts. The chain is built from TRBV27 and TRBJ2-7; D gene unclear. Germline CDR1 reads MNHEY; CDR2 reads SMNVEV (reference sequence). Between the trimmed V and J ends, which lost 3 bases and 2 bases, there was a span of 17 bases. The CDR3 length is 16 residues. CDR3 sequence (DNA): TGTGCCAGCAGTTTGCAGGCCTTTACCTCGACCTACGAGCAGTACTTC. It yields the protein CASSLQAFTSTYEQYF.

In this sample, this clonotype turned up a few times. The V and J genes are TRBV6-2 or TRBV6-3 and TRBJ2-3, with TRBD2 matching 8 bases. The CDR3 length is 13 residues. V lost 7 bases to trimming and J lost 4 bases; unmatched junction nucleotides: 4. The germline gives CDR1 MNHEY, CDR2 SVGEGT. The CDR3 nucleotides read TGTGCCAGCACCACGGGGGGGTCAGATACGCAGTATTTT. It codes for CASTTGGSDTQYF.

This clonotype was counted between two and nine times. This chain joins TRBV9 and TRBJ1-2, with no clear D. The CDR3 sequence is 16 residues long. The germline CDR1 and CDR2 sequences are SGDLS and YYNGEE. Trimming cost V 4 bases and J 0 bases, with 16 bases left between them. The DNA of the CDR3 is TGTGCCAGCAGCCTTACGACGGTCCCTCCTAACTATGGCTACACCTTC. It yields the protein CASSLTTVPPNYGYTF.

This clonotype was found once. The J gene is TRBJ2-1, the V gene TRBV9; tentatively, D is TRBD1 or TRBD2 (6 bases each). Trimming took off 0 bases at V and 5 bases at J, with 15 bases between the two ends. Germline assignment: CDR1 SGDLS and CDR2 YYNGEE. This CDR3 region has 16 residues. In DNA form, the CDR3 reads TGTGCCAGCAGCGTAGGGGGGGCCGCGGAAGACAATGAGCAGTTCTTC. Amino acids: CASSVGGAAEDNEQFF.

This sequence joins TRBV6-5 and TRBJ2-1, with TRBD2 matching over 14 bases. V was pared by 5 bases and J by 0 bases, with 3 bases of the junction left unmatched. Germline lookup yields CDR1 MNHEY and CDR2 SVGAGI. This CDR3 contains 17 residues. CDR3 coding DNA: TGTGCCAGCAGTAACGGACTAGCGGGGGGCTCCTACAATGAGCAGTTCTTC. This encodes CASSNGLAGGSYNEQFF.

The CDR3 region is CASSKWGTTGNEQFF. DNA for the CDR3: TGTGCCAGCAGTAAATGGGGGACTACGGGTAATGAGCAGTTCTTC. The gene calls are TRBV12-3 or TRBV12-4 and TRBJ2-1; TRBD2 agrees at 7 bases. After removal of 5 bases from V and 7 bases from J, the junction contained 11 bases not matched to a gene. The CDR3 length is 15 residues.

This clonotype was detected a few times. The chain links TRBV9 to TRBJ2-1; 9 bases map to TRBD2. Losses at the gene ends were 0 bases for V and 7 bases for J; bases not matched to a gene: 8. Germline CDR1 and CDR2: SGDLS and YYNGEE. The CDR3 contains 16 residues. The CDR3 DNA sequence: TGTGCCAGCAGCGTAGTGGCTAGCGGGGCTCAAAATGAGCAGTTCTTC. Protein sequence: CASSVVASGAQNEQFF.

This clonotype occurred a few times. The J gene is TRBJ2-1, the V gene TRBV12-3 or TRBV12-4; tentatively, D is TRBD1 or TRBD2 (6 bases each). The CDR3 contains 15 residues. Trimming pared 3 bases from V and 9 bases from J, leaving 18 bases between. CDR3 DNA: TGTGCCAGCAGTTTCCGGCGGGACAACAGCGGTGAGCAGTTCTTC. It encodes CASSFRRDNSGEQFF.

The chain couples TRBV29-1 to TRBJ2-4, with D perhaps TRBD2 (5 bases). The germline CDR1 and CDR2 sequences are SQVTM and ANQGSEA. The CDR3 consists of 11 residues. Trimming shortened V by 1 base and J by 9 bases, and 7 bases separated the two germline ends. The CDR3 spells CSVEVRGIQYF. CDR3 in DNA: TGCAGCGTTGAAGTCCGGGGCATTCAGTACTTC.

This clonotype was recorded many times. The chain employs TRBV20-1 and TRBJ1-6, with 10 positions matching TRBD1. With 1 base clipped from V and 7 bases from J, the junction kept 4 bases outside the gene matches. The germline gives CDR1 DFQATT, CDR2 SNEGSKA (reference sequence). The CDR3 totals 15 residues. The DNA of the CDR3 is TGCAGTGCTAGAGCGGACAGGGGGGAGAATTCACCCCTCCACTTT. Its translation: CSARADRGENSPLHF.

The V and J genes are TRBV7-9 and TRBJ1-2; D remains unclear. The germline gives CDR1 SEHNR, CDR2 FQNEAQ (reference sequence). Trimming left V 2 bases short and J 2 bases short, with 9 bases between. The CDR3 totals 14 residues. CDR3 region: CASSLNAENYGYTF. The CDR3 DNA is TGTGCCAGCAGCTTAAATGCAGAGAACTATGGCTACACCTTC.

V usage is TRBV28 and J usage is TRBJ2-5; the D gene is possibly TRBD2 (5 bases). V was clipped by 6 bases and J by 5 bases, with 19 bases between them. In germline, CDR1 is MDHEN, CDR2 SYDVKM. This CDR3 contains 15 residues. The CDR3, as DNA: TGTGCCAGCAGCAGTCGGACTGATCCTGGGGAGACCCAGTACTTC. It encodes CASSSRTDPGETQYF.

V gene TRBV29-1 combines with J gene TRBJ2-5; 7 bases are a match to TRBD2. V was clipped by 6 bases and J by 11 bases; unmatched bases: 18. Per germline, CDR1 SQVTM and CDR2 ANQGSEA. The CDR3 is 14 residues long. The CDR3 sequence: CSVWGGSLNSEQYF. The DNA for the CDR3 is TGCAGCGTATGGGGGGGGAGCCTTAACAGTGAGCAGTACTTC.